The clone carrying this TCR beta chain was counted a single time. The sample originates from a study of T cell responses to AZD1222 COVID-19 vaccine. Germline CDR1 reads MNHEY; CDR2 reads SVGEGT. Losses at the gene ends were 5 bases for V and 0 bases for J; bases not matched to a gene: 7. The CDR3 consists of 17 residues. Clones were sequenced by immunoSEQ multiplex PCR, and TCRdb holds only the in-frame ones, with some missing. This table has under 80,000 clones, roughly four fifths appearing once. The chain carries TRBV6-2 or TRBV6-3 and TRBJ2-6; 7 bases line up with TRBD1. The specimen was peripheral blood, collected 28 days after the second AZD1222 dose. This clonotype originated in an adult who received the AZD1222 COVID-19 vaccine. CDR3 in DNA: TGTGCCAGCAGTGGACTGACAGGGTTCTCTGGGGCCAACGTCCTGACTTTC. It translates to CASSGLTGFSGANVLTF.